The next 24 T cell receptor beta chains were all read from a single sample in a study of technical replicates of blood from a few donors. The table came from immunoSEQ multiplex PCR; TCRdb's copy has only in-frame clones and leaves some out. The table lists approximately 75,000 clones, under 97% of them singletons, with more than 0.35% in the top ten. The specimen sequenced was T cells isolated from PBMCs. The receptors originated from a human donor in good health.

This clone was seen just once. The gene calls are TRBV10-2 and TRBJ1-4, with 8 bases aligning to TRBD1. Germline V gives CDR1 WSHSY, CDR2 SAAADI. V trimming: 3 bases; J trimming: 5 bases; junction bases outside the gene matches: 5. This CDR3 region has 15 residues. DNA of the CDR3: TGCGCCAGCAGTGATAGGACAGGGTCGAATGAAAAACTGTTTTTT. Its translation: CASSDRTGSNEKLFF.

This clone appeared once. V and J are TRBV2 and TRBJ2-3; no clear D gene. CDR1 and CDR2 from the germline V gene are SNHLY and FYNNEI. The CDR3 sequence is 11 residues long. The V and J ends lost 8 bases and 4 bases respectively, with 7 bases between them. CDR3 amino acids: CASASSDTQYF. In nucleotides, the CDR3 is TGTGCCAGCGCTAGTTCAGATACGCAGTATTTT.

The J gene is TRBJ2-3, the V gene TRBV7-9; D is ambiguous. The CDR3 spans 13 residues. Germline V gene data show CDR1 as SEHNR and CDR2 as FQNEAQ (reference sequence). The germline V and J ends were trimmed by 5 bases and 6 bases, with 12 bases remaining between them. The CDR3 reads CASSRDLADTQYF. The CDR3 DNA follows: TGTGCCAGCAGCAGAGACTTGGCCGATACGCAGTATTTT.

The V call is TRBV5-4, the J call TRBJ1-2; D is ambiguous. CDR3 size: 12 residues. The germline V gene encodes CDR1 SGHNT and CDR2 YYREEE (reference sequence). Trimming removed 5 bases at V and 7 bases at J, with 12 bases between. CDR3 DNA: TGTGCCAGCAGGCTTGTTGACACTGGCTACACCTTC. It yields the protein CASRLVDTGYTF.

This clone was observed a handful of times. The chain combines TRBV16 with TRBJ2-5, with 8 nucleotides matching TRBD1. J lost 5 bases, V lost 0 bases, and 8 bases had no gene match. The length of the CDR3 is 16 residues. Per the germline V gene, CDR1 is KGHSY and CDR2 is FQNENV. This CDR3 reads CASSQSLTGGTETQYF. CDR3 nucleotide sequence: TGTGCCAGCAGCCAATCTTTAACAGGGGGTACGGAGACCCAGTACTTC.

V usage is TRBV29-1 and J usage is TRBJ2-7; 7 positions match TRBD1. CDR1 SQVTM and CDR2 ANQGSEA come from the germline V gene. With 3 bases clipped from V and 1 base from J, the junction kept 3 bases outside the gene matches. CDR3 length: 13 residues. CDR3: CSVEVGQSYEQYF. Here the CDR3 DNA reads TGCAGCGTTGAGGTGGGACAGTCCTACGAGCAGTACTTC.

This rearrangement joins TRBV5-5 to TRBJ2-7; TRBD2 matches 7 bases. Trimming at V came to 0 bases and at J to 0 bases, leaving 6 bases not matched to a gene. Germline CDR1 is SGHKS and CDR2 is YYEKEE (reference sequence). The CDR3 consists of 16 residues. This chain's CDR3 is CASSLAEGGSSYEQYF. The CDR3 bases are TGTGCCAGCAGCTTGGCCGAGGGCGGGAGCTCCTACGAGCAGTACTTC. Using reference TRBV5-5 and TRBJ2-7 for the parts outside the CDR3, the full variable domain is DAGVTQSPTHLIKTRGQQVTLRCSPISGHKSVSWYQQVLGQGPQFIFQYYEKEERGRGNFPDRFSARQFPNYSSELNVNALLLGDSALYLCASSLAEGGSSYEQYFGPGTRLTVT.

V is TRBV25-1 and J is TRBJ2-1, with 10 bases identical to TRBD2. The germline gives CDR1 MGHDK, CDR2 SYGVNS. This CDR3 has 15 residues. Unmatched junction bases numbered 8, after V lost 2 bases and J lost 10 bases. The CDR3 DNA follows: TGTGCCAGCAGTGAACTTGGACTAGCGGTAGACGAGCAGTTCTTC. This translates into CASSELGLAVDEQFF.

This clone was detected once. This rearrangement joins TRBV2 to TRBJ1-5; the D is unclear. CDR1 is SNHLY and CDR2 is FYNNEI in the germline V gene. The V gene lost 6 bases and the J gene lost 8 bases, with 11 bases spanning the gap. The CDR3 has 12 amino acids. The chain's CDR3 is CASSDTDKPQHF. CDR3 nucleotides: TGTGCCAGCAGCGATACAGATAAGCCCCAGCATTTT.

The rearrangement joins TRBV29-1 to TRBJ1-2, with TRBD1 identical over 7 bases. The CDR3 totals 14 residues. Germline V gene sequence: CDR1 SQVTM, CDR2 ANQGSEA. V gave up 6 bases and J gave up 1 base; unmatched junction bases: 8. CDR3 sequence: CSVPQGQLNYGYTF. For the CDR3, the DNA is TGCAGCGTCCCACAGGGACAGCTTAACTATGGCTACACCTTC.

The chain recombines TRBV6-5 with TRBJ1-5; 8 positions match TRBD1. Germline V gives CDR1 MNHEY, CDR2 SVGAGI. The CDR3 has 16 amino acids. J gave up 4 bases and V 0 bases, and 5 bases lay outside the gene matches. The CDR3 bases are TGTGCCAGCAGTTACTCTGGGACAGGAGTTAATCAGCCCCAGCATTTT. Translated: CASSYSGTGVNQPQHF.

The chain has TRBV30 and TRBJ1-2; D is unclear. The CDR3 contains 13 residues. Per the germline V gene, CDR1 is GTSNPN and CDR2 is SVGIG (reference sequence). The ends were cut back, 0 bases at V and 3 bases at J, with 8 bases in the middle. The DNA of the CDR3 is TGTGCCTGGAGTGTAGGCGGATACTATGGCTACACCTTC. It is translated as CAWSVGGYYGYTF.

V usage is TRBV29-1 and J usage is TRBJ1-1; 9 nucleotides line up with TRBD1. The CDR3 extends over 14 amino acids. In germline, CDR1 is SQVTM, CDR2 ANQGSEA. V shed 2 bases and J 3 bases; nucleotides not matched to a gene: 4. The CDR3 region is CSVERGQGYTEAFF. The DNA of the CDR3 is TGCAGCGTTGAAAGGGGACAGGGCTACACTGAAGCTTTCTTT. The full variable domain, in which reference TRBV29-1 and TRBJ1-1 provide the parts outside the CDR3, is SAVISQKPSRDICQRGTSLTIQCQVDSQVTMMFWYRQQPGQSLTLIATANQGSEATYESGFVIDKFPISRPNLTFSTLTVSNMSPEDSSIYLCSVERGQGYTEAFFGQGTRLTVV.

This rearrangement joins TRBV14 to TRBJ2-5; TRBD1 agrees at 7 bases. CDR3 size: 15 residues. Germline V gene sequence: CDR1 SGHDN, CDR2 FVKESK. The V and J ends lost 5 bases and 4 bases, in that order; junction bases with no gene match: 10. The CDR3 DNA follows: TGTGCCAGCAGCGAAAGACAGGGATTGGCAGAGACCCAGTACTTC. Residues: CASSERQGLAETQYF.

The genes are TRBV6-5 and TRBJ1-5, with unresolved D. Germline V CDR1 and CDR2: MNHEY, SVGAGI. The germline V and J ends were trimmed by 6 bases and 0 bases, with 9 bases remaining between them. CDR3 length equals 14 residues. DNA of the CDR3: TGTGCCAGCAGCGCCGACTATAGCAATCAGCCCCAGCATTTT. This gives the protein CASSADYSNQPQHF.

The rearrangement uses TRBV27 and TRBJ2-5, with 7 bases identical to TRBD1. The germline V gene encodes CDR1 MNHEY and CDR2 SMNVEV (reference sequence). After removal of 4 bases from V and 5 bases from J, the junction contained 10 bases not matched to a gene. This CDR3 comprises 15 residues. This chain's CDR3 is CASSSLIGGEETQYF. DNA for the CDR3: TGTGCCAGCAGTTCCCTTATAGGGGGCGAGGAGACCCAGTACTTC.

J is TRBJ2-7 and V is TRBV9; D is undetermined. CDR1 SGDLS and CDR2 YYNGEE come from the germline V gene. The V gene lost 0 bases and the J gene lost 3 bases, with 10 bases spanning the gap. There are 14 residues in the CDR3. The CDR3 DNA is TGTGCCAGCAGCGTAGGCGGATTAAGCTACGAGCAGTACTTC. As protein: CASSVGGLSYEQYF.

The V call is TRBV2, the J call TRBJ1-1, with D possibly matching TRBD1 (5 bases). Germline V gene sequence: CDR1 SNHLY, CDR2 FYNNEI. Trimming removed 4 bases at V and 3 bases at J, with 15 bases between. This CDR3 comprises 15 residues. The CDR3, as DNA: TGTGCCAGCAGTGGAGAAGGGGAAAGGTACACTGAAGCTTTCTTT. The encoded protein is CASSGEGERYTEAFF.

The chain combines TRBV11-3 with TRBJ2-1, with TRBD2 matching over 11 bases. Germline-derived CDR1 and CDR2 are SGHNT and YENEEA. V gave up 5 bases and J gave up 10 bases; unmatched junction bases: 7. The CDR3 runs 14 residues. The CDR3 loop is CASSLSGTSGEQFF. In DNA, the CDR3 is TGTGCCAGCAGCCTATCCGGGACTAGCGGAGAGCAGTTCTTC.

The rearrangement links TRBV5-1 to TRBJ2-6; D remains unclear. Trimming took 3 bases from V and 0 from J, leaving 7 bases between them. Germline CDR1 SGHRS, CDR2 YFSETQ. The CDR3 sequence is 15 residues long. The CDR3: CASSSRVSGANVLTF. The CDR3, as DNA: TGCGCCAGCAGCTCACGGGTCTCTGGGGCCAACGTCCTGACTTTC. The variable domain in full, with the rest retrieved from reference TRBV5-1 and TRBJ2-6, is KAGVTQTPRYLIKTRGQQVTLSCSPISGHRSVSWYQQTPGQGLQFLFEYFSETQRNKGNFPGRFSGRQFSNSRSEMNVSTLELGDSALYLCASSSRVSGANVLTFGAGSRLTVL.

The chain recombines TRBV15 with TRBJ2-2, with D possibly matching TRBD1 (5 bases). The CDR3 loop spans 15 amino acids. Trimming removed 0 bases from V and 5 bases from J, with 10 bases in between. The germline CDR1 and CDR2 sequences are LNHNV and YYDKDF (reference sequence). The chain's CDR3 is CATSRDDRDTGELFF. The CDR3 coding sequence is TGTGCCACCAGCAGAGATGACAGAGATACCGGGGAGCTGTTTTTT.

This sequence joins TRBV27 and TRBJ1-1; 10 positions match TRBD1. This CDR3 is built from 15 residues. Germline CDR1 is MNHEY and CDR2 is SMNVEV (reference sequence). The junction had 11 bases not matched to a gene; V was cut back by 10 bases and J by 3 bases. The CDR3 DNA is TGTGCCACTTCGGACAGGGGGATCGCCTACACTGAAGCTTTCTTT. This gives the protein CATSDRGIAYTEAFF.

This chain connects TRBV6-6 to TRBJ2-7, with D maybe TRBD2 (6 bases). Germline V gene lookup returns CDR1 MNHNY and CDR2 SVGAGI (reference sequence). The CDR3 sequence is 16 residues long. Trimming removed 0 bases from V and 4 bases from J, with 16 bases in between. The CDR3 region has the DNA TGTGCCAGCAGTTACTCGCAATTCCGGGAGAGGTACGAGCAGTACTTC. It codes for CASSYSQFRERYEQYF.

The chain carries TRBV4-1 and TRBJ2-6; the match to TRBD2 covers 13 bases. The junction had 6 bases not matched to a gene; V was cut back by 0 bases and J by 1 base. The CDR3 runs to 20 residues. Germline assignment: CDR1 MGHRA and CDR2 YSYEKL. The CDR3 coding sequence is TGCGCCAGCAGCCAAGAAGTAGGACTAGCGGGAGCTTCTGGGGCCAACGTCCTGACTTTC. Translated: CASSQEVGLAGASGANVLTF.